The rows below give T cell receptor beta chains drawn from one sample of a study of blood T cell repertoires in COVID-19. Profiled with immunoSEQ multiplex PCR; TCRdb holds only in-frame clones, not every one. Seen here are about 23,000 clones, over 75% observed once, and the top ten hold over 15%. The sample consisted of peripheral blood. The receptors come from a human donor in a cohort sampled during active COVID-19. Both conserved end residues are part of each CDR3. The D gene is left open where the match is weak. Not every row has a clone size; where given, it reads once, few, many or a size class.

V gene,clone size,J gene,D gene,CDR3 protein,CDR3 DNA
TRBV10-2,NA,TRBJ1-3,NA,CASSDRTSSGNTIYF,TGCGCCAGCAGTGACAGAACATCATCTGGAAACACCATATATTTT
TRBV4-1,NA,TRBJ1-6,TRBD1,CASSRRDRDSPLHF,TGCGCCAGCAGCCGGAGGGACAGAGACTCACCCCTCCACTTT
TRBV2,NA,TRBJ1-6,TRBD1,CASSSPGTGVNSPLHF,TGTGCCAGCAGTTCTCCCGGGACAGGGGTTAATTCACCCCTCCACTTT
TRBV6-6,NA,TRBJ2-1,TRBD2,CASSRLASGEYNEQFF,TGTGCCAGCAGTCGCCTTGCTAGCGGGGAATACAATGAGCAGTTCTTC
TRBV10-1,NA,TRBJ1-1,NA,CASSGGNTEAFF,TGCGCCAGCAGTGGAGGGAACACTGAAGCTTTCTTT
TRBV19,NA,TRBJ1-2,NA,CASSIIQGRGYGYTF,TGTGCCAGTAGTATAATCCAAGGACGGGGGTATGGCTACACCTTC
TRBV9,NA,TRBJ2-1,TRBD2,CASSVELAGYNEQFF,TGTGCCAGCAGCGTAGAACTAGCGGGATACAATGAGCAGTTCTTC
TRBV11-2,NA,TRBJ2-7,TRBD2,CASSLRGDEQYF,TGTGCCAGCAGCTTACGGGGGGACGAGCAGTACTTC
TRBV19,NA,TRBJ1-1,TRBD1,CASSPGQASPEAFF,TGTGCCAGTAGTCCGGGACAGGCCTCTCCCGAAGCTTTCTTT
TRBV7-9,NA,TRBJ1-1,TRBD1,CASSVSGGSAFF,TGTGCCAGCAGCGTCTCAGGGGGATCAGCTTTCTTT
TRBV6-1,once,TRBJ2-4,NA,CASSDFFQGGKNIQYF,TGTGCCAGCAGTGATTTCTTTCAGGGGGGCAAAAACATTCAGTACTTC
TRBV12-5,once,TRBJ2-1,NA,CASGLGITGEQFF,TGTGCTAGTGGTTTGGGGATTACAGGTGAGCAGTTCTTC
TRBV5-1,NA,TRBJ1-6,NA,CASSLEQARNSPLHF,TGCGCCAGCAGCTTGGAACAGGCTAGAAATTCACCCCTCCACTTT
TRBV6-2/TRBV6-3,NA,TRBJ2-1,NA,CASSYPTGGPYNEQFF,TGTGCCAGCAGTTACCCTACGGGGGGCCCTTACAATGAGCAGTTCTTC
TRBV5-5,NA,TRBJ2-7,NA,CASSLVVLGTSSQYF,TGTGCCAGCAGCTTGGTAGTGTTGGGGACATCATCCCAGTACTTC
TRBV25-1,NA,TRBJ1-4,NA,CASSELYSYEKLFF,TGTGCCAGCAGTGAACTTTACAGCTATGAAAAACTGTTTTTT
TRBV7-8,NA,TRBJ1-2,TRBD1,CASSSRTGQLGYGYTF,TGTGCCAGCAGCTCCAGGACAGGGCAACTAGGCTATGGCTACACCTTC
TRBV2,NA,TRBJ1-1,NA,CASSQGENTEAFF,TGTGCCAGCAGTCAAGGCGAGAACACTGAAGCTTTCTTT
TRBV6-6,NA,TRBJ2-1,TRBD2,CASSPGLAGGVIGYNEQFF,TGTGCCAGCAGTCCAGGACTAGCGGGGGGAGTAATAGGGTACAATGAGCAGTTCTTC
TRBV5-4,NA,TRBJ2-5,NA,CASSLGQQETQYF,TGTGCCAGCAGCTTGGGGCAGCAAGAGACCCAGTACTTC
TRBV28,NA,TRBJ1-6,NA,CASTPSAGGVGSPLHF,TGTGCCAGCACGCCGTCAGCGGGGGGAGTTGGTTCACCCCTCCACTTT
TRBV29-1,NA,TRBJ1-2,NA,CSVESGAPYYGYTF,TGCAGCGTTGAATCAGGGGCGCCCTATTATGGCTACACCTTC
TRBV18,NA,TRBJ2-2,NA,CASSPQEVGELFF,TGTGCCAGCTCACCGCAGGAGGTCGGGGAGCTGTTTTTT
TRBV5-5,NA,TRBJ2-7,TRBD1,CASSTLGTAYEQYF,TGTGCCAGCAGCACGCTAGGGACAGCCTACGAGCAGTACTTC
TRBV25-1,large,TRBJ1-1,NA,CASSTLSSTEAFF,TGTGCCAGCAGTACGTTGTCGAGCACTGAAGCTTTCTTT
TRBV6-2/TRBV6-3,NA,TRBJ2-3,TRBD1,CASSYFGRGTDTQYF,TGTGCCAGCAGTTACTTCGGCAGGGGGACAGATACGCAGTATTTT
TRBV9,NA,TRBJ2-2,TRBD2,CASSAIRLAGGLNTGELFF,TGTGCCAGCAGCGCCATCAGACTAGCGGGGGGCCTGAACACCGGGGAGCTGTTTTTT
TRBV27,NA,TRBJ1-1,NA,CASSNGGLSDAEAFF,TGTGCCAGCAGTAACGGGGGGTTAAGTGACGCTGAAGCTTTCTTT
TRBV6-6,NA,TRBJ2-7,NA,CASSTRDEQYF,TGTGCCAGCAGTACTAGGGACGAGCAGTACTTC
TRBV10-3,NA,TRBJ2-7,NA,CAISGGTGYYEQYF,TGTGCCATCAGTGGGGGAACAGGGTACTACGAGCAGTACTTC
TRBV6-2/TRBV6-3,NA,TRBJ1-2,NA,CASSARGAAYGYTF,TGTGCCAGCAGCGCCCGAGGCGCGGCCTATGGCTACACCTTC
TRBV14,NA,TRBJ1-1,NA,CASSQDPGGRMNTEAFF,TGTGCCAGCAGCCAAGATCCCGGAGGGAGGATGAACACTGAAGCTTTCTTT
TRBV3-1/TRBV3-2,NA,TRBJ1-2,NA,CASRGTQGNGYTF,TGTGCCAGCAGGGGGACACAGGGCAATGGCTACACCTTC
TRBV9,NA,TRBJ1-4,NA,CASSVGQGKEKLFF,TGTGCCAGCAGCGTGGGCCAGGGAAAGGAAAAACTGTTTTTT
TRBV11-3,NA,TRBJ1-4,NA,CASSLRSPRGEKLFF,TGTGCCAGCAGCCTTAGGTCCCCGCGGGGTGAAAAACTGTTTTTT